Below, one T cell receptor (beta chain) is given with its context. Antigen: not known. This sample was included in a study of cytotoxic CD8 clonotypes in ibrutinib-treated CLL. As for the study in general: Results showed approximately 25 partial and 2 complete responses; following median around 68 months, approximately 15 remained remitted, approximately 12 advanced.

Method: immunoSEQ multiplex PCR; TCRdb's copy keeps in-frame clones and lacks some. The sample lists roughly 220,000 clones; 75% to 80% were seen once. Germline V gene data show CDR1 as MDHEN and CDR2 as SYDVKM. The CDR3 spans 15 residues. V shed 1 base, J shed 5 bases, and the junction held 6 bases outside the gene matches. Findings and limits, study-wide: Clonality increased with ibrutinib response but returned toward baseline at progression.

The V and J genes are TRBV28 and TRBJ2-7; 9 bases are shared with TRBD1. The sequence was collected from a human donor with chronic lymphocytic leukemia. The starting material was PBMCs, obtained after 12 months of ibrutinib treatment. CDR3 bases: TGTGCCAGCAGTTTATACGGGACAGGGTTCGACGAGCAGTACTTC. Translating gives CASSLYGTGFDEQYF.